Described below is a single T cell receptor beta chain sequence and its context. Its antigen is currently unknown. V dropped 5 bases and J dropped 1 base, with 21 bases sitting between them. CDR1 is MDHEN and CDR2 is SYDVKM in the germline V gene. The CDR3 is 17 amino acids. Every contributor of samples was a Caucasian grown-up residing in Nashville, Tennessee. Replicate PCRs run on unsorted PBMC used around 330 ng DNA, which was about 30,000 T cell genomes. TCRdb's table, derived via immunoSEQ multiplex PCR, lists solely in-frame clones and lacks some. This sample has a few hundred thousand clones, with over 60% found just once. This sample was taken from a study of shared clonotypes between healthy human individuals. General study results and limits: Donor clonotype sharing was expected to depend on sequencing depth.

Sequenced input: PBMCs. The chain recombines TRBV28 with TRBJ2-7; tentatively, D is TRBD1 or TRBD2 (5 bases each). The receptor's source is a woman in her thirties or forties in good health. Some clones in this sample may be carry-over from other donors' samples. In DNA form, the CDR3 reads TGTGCCAGCAGTCCTGGGGGATTTGTAGTTCTTTCCTACGAGCAGTACTTC. This gives the protein CASSPGGFVVLSYEQYF.